This TCR beta chain was found in a study of blood T cells in healthy people across ages. Study-level results: Without sorted subsets, naive and antigen-experienced compartments could not be conclusively compared.

Then a second PCR, running roughly 6 to 11 cycles, was carried out with a sample-barcoded 5' primer and a J-beta primer mix. TCRdb reprocessed the 5' RACE reads via MiXCR and lists one record per CDR3 protein. Seen here are 780,000 or so distinct CDR3 sequences, roughly three fifths observed once, and the top ten hold around 25%. It was around 10 milliliters of peripheral blood that were drawn from each donor. This clonotype was picked up one time. Its target is not known. The CDR3 extends over 18 amino acids. The J segment lost 0 bases and the V segment lost 0 bases, leaving 10 bases of the junction unmatched. CDR1 SGDLS and CDR2 YYNGEE come from the germline V gene.

The J gene is TRBJ2-3, the V gene TRBV9; TRBD2 matches at 7 bases. Specimen: blood. The receptor was isolated from a man in his forties in good health. The CDR3 DNA reads TGTGCCAGCAGCGTAGGTCCGGTGGGACTAACTAGCACAGATACGCAGTATTTT. This codes for CASSVGPVGLTSTDTQYF.